This entry lists 11 T cell receptor beta chains sequenced from one sample in a study of blood T cell repertoires in COVID-19. TCRdb's copy holds only in-frame clones and misses some; the assay was immunoSEQ multiplex PCR. The repertoire holds roughly 320,000 clones, with about nine tenths as singletons. Sequencing was done on a sample of PBMCs or T cells enriched from blood (not recorded which). These receptors originate from a man aged 30 to 45 who had recovered from COVID-19.

The gene calls are TRBV29-1 and TRBJ2-5; a possible D gene is TRBD2 (5 bases). V was shortened by 4 bases and J by 7 bases, with 13 bases between the two germline ends. The CDR3 runs to 12 residues. Germline V CDR1 and CDR2: SQVTM, ANQGSEA. As DNA, the CDR3 is TGCAGCGTTGTACGCGGGCCCGCGACCCAGTACTTC. Translation gives CSVVRGPATQYF.

This clone was found a few times. V usage is TRBV19 and J usage is TRBJ2-7; 11 bases fit TRBD1. The germline CDR1 and CDR2 sequences are LNHDA and SQIVND (reference sequence). After removal of 3 bases from V and 6 bases from J, the junction contained 7 bases not matched to a gene. The CDR3 is made up of 15 amino acids. This CDR3 reads CASSIMGQGGTEQYF. The CDR3 DNA reads as TGTGCCAGTAGTATCATGGGACAGGGGGGGACCGAGCAGTACTTC. The full variable domain, completed using reference TRBV19 and TRBJ2-7, is DGGITQSPKYLFRKEGQNVTLSCEQNLNHDAMYWYRQDPGQGLRLIYYSQIVNDFQKGDIAEGYSVSREKKESFPLTVTSAQKNPTAFYLCASSIMGQGGTEQYFGPGTRLTVT.

This clone was picked up one time. The V gene is TRBV19, the J gene TRBJ1-2; D is unclear. Trimming shortened V by 0 bases and J by 3 bases, and 8 bases separated the two germline ends. The CDR3 consists of 14 residues. Germline CDR1 reads LNHDA; CDR2 reads SQIVND (reference sequence). In DNA, the CDR3 is TGTGCCAGTAGTATAGACGAGGTGGACTATGGCTACACCTTC. Translating it yields CASSIDEVDYGYTF.

V gene TRBV7-2 combines with J gene TRBJ2-7, with D possibly being TRBD2 (6 bases). In germline, CDR1 is SGHTA, CDR2 FQGNSA. The CDR3 has 13 residues. Trimming stripped 7 bases from V and 1 base from J, with 11 bases between. CDR3 coding DNA: TGTGCCAGCAACCACGGAGGGTCCTACGAGCAGTACTTC. Its translation is CASNHGGSYEQYF.

V gene TRBV29-1 combines with J gene TRBJ1-2, with 9 positions matching TRBD1. Germline V gene sequence: CDR1 SQVTM, CDR2 ANQGSEA. The CDR3 consists of 12 residues. The ends lost 3 bases at V and 8 bases at J; junction bases unmatched: 4. This CDR3 reads CSVEGQGYGYTF. In nucleotides, the CDR3 is TGCAGCGTTGAGGGACAGGGTTACGGCTACACCTTC.

V and J are TRBV3-1 (or the pseudogene TRBV3-2) and TRBJ2-1, with D perhaps TRBD2 (6 bases). CDR1 and CDR2 (germline): LGHDT, YNNKEL (reference sequence). Trimming stripped 1 base from V and 5 bases from J, with 9 bases between. This CDR3 has 14 residues. CDR3 sequence reads: CASSQVAANNEQFF. The CDR3 DNA is TGTGCCAGCAGCCAAGTAGCGGCTAACAATGAGCAGTTCTTC.

In DNA, the CDR3 is TGTGCCAGCAGGCGCAGGGTAAACACTGAAGCTTTCTTT. It yields the protein CASRRRVNTEAFF. V is TRBV12-3 or TRBV12-4 and J is TRBJ1-1, with D perhaps matching TRBD1 (5 bases). The CDR3 spans 13 residues. Trimming took 6 bases from V and 2 from J, leaving 10 bases between them.

The rearrangement links TRBV28 to TRBJ2-1; D possibly corresponds to TRBD2 (6 bases). Germline CDR1 and CDR2: MDHEN and SYDVKM. There are 14 residues in the CDR3. V lost 2 bases to trimming and J lost 2 bases, with 7 bases between them. For the CDR3, the DNA is TGTGCCAGCAGTTTAGGGGGGACCTACAATGAGCAGTTCTTC. Translation gives CASSLGGTYNEQFF.

This clone has only one observation. The chain recombines TRBV29-1 with TRBJ1-4; the D gene is possibly TRBD1 (6 bases). Germline loops: CDR1 SQVTM, CDR2 ANQGSEA. This CDR3 is 15 amino acids long. V lost 7 bases and J lost 8, with 23 bases in between. CDR3 DNA sequence: TGCAGCGCCGCCCCGGGGGGCGCGTTTGGGGAAAAACTGTTTTTT. Residues: CSAAPGGAFGEKLFF.

The rearrangement links TRBV19 to TRBJ1-5; no definite D call. The germline CDR1 and CDR2 sequences are LNHDA and SQIVND (reference sequence). The ends were cut back, 2 bases at V and 4 bases at J, with 9 bases in the middle. This CDR3 region has 14 residues. The CDR3 loop reads CASSIFRGNQPQHF. CDR3 sequence (DNA): TGTGCCAGTAGTATATTCCGAGGGAATCAGCCCCAGCATTTT.

The chain combines TRBV7-2 with TRBJ2-2; perhaps TRBD2 as D (5 bases). V shed 1 base and J shed 5 bases, with 5 bases lying between them. Germline loops: CDR1 SGHTA, CDR2 FQGNSA. This CDR3 region has 13 residues. The CDR3: CASSLGGTGELFF. The CDR3 nucleotides are TGTGCCAGCAGCTTAGGCGGGACCGGGGAGCTGTTTTTT.